Presented here are 8 T cell receptor beta chains from one specimen sequenced in a study of cytomegalovirus exposure and HLA in healthy donors. PCR primers comprised 60 Vbeta and 13 Jbeta primers. Sequenced by immunoSEQ multiplex PCR; TCRdb stores in-frame clones only, minus some. Of roughly 120,000 clones listed, around 80% are singletons. Input material: PBMCs. The source of these receptors is a woman aged 60-75 years in good health and CMV-seropositive.

V gene TRBV30 combines with J gene TRBJ2-1; TRBD2 matches 8 bases. Germline V lookup: CDR1 GTSNPN, CDR2 SVGIG (reference sequence). The J segment lost 0 bases and the V segment lost 1 base, leaving 5 bases of the junction unmatched. The CDR3 runs 16 residues. The CDR3 region has the DNA TGTGCCTGGAGTGAACTAGCGGCTAGCTCCTACAATGAGCAGTTCTTC. This encodes CAWSELAASSYNEQFF.

The chain employs TRBV5-6 and TRBJ2-7, with D perhaps TRBD2 (7 bases). The CDR3 is made up of 13 amino acids. Per germline, CDR1 SGHDT and CDR2 YYEEEE. With 7 bases removed from V and 9 bases from J, the gap between germline ends came to 20 bases. The CDR3 loop reads CASEGGTLRAQYF. CDR3 in DNA: TGTGCCAGCGAGGGGGGGACACTACGAGCGCAGTACTTC.

The chain carries TRBV4-2 and TRBJ2-1, with 11 bases that match TRBD1. V trimming: 4 bases; J trimming: 0 bases; junction bases outside the gene matches: 5. The CDR3 covers 17 residues. CDR1 LGHNA and CDR2 YNFKEQ come from the germline V gene. The CDR3 nucleotides are TGTGCCAGCAGCCCGGGGACAGGGGGTAGCTCCTACAATGAGCAGTTCTTC. Translated, it gives CASSPGTGGSSYNEQFF.

The V and J genes are TRBV27 and TRBJ1-6, with D unresolved. With 5 bases removed from V and 6 bases from J, the gap between germline ends came to 8 bases. The germline CDR1 and CDR2 sequences are MNHEY and SMNVEV (reference sequence). This CDR3 is built from 13 residues. CDR3 region: CASSPPGNSPLHF. CDR3 nucleotide sequence: TGTGCCAGCAGTCCCCCGGGTAATTCACCCCTCCACTTT.

This clone showed up just a few times. The V gene is TRBV18, the J gene TRBJ1-4; TRBD1 aligns across 7 bases. The CDR3 spans 13 residues. The germline V gene encodes CDR1 KGHSH and CDR2 LQKENI. J gave up 4 bases and V 5 bases, and 1 base lay outside the gene matches. The CDR3 protein is CASSRDSNEKLFF. Written as DNA, the CDR3 is TGTGCCAGCTCAAGGGACAGTAATGAAAAACTGTTTTTT.

The chain joins TRBV1 to TRBJ1-4; TRBD1 reflects the table's D call only, with no check against the DNA. TRBV1 is described as a pseudogene. The CDR3 loop spans 13 amino acids. The CDR3 region is CTRLDRVGEKLFF. The CDR3 nucleotides are TGCACCAGGTTGGACAGGGTGGGTGAAAAACTGTTTTTT.

The gene calls are TRBV6-5 and TRBJ1-3; D is possibly TRBD1 (6 bases). The length of the CDR3 is 13 residues. The V end lost 8 bases, the J end lost 6 bases, and 14 bases lay between the germline ends. Germline CDR1 reads MNHEY; CDR2 reads SVGAGI. CDR3 residues: CASGPRTVNTIYF. CDR3 sequence (DNA): TGTGCCAGCGGCCCCCGGACAGTAAACACCATATATTTT.

Concerning this clone: The junction shows a germline mismatch at one end, possibly a read error. Other nucleotide sequences from this sample produce the same CDR3. The chain is built from TRBV20-1 and TRBJ2-3, with no clear D. The CDR3 runs to 8 residues. Germline V gene sequence: CDR1 DFQATT, CDR2 SNEGSKA (reference sequence). In nucleotides, the CDR3 is TGCAGTGCCACCCGTAGTATTTTT. Encoded protein: CSATRSIF.